The 21 T cell receptor beta chains in this list originate from one sample, sequenced in a study of human T cells and chemical hapten exposure. Time point described: patch test 3, about 24 weeks after DPC sensitization. Stated treatment: therapeutic diphenylcyclopropenone sensitization with weekly scalp DPC. In TCRdb, the RACE reads were re-called with MiXCR into one record per CDR3 protein. The sample consists of some 84,000 distinct CDR3 sequences, roughly a tenth of them appearing once. The sample consisted of whole blood, taken in connection with sensitization to the hapten diphenylcyclopropenone (DPC). All receptors come from a woman aged 45-59 years with alopecia areata. Some clones in this sample may be carry-over from other donors' samples.

This clonotype was seen many times. V gene TRBV12-3 or TRBV12-4 combines with J gene TRBJ2-2; D uncertain. This CDR3 is 13 amino acids long. V was pared by 2 bases and J by 13 bases, with 14 bases between. The CDR3 nucleotides are TGTGCCAGCAGTTTAAACTCCTTCCAAAGGCTGTTTTTT. It specifies CASSLNSFQRLFF.

This clonotype has a handful of counts. The CDR3: CSAWTSGSYEQFF. CDR3 DNA sequence: TGCAGTGCGTGGACTAGCGGGAGCTATGAGCAGTTCTTC. The chain combines TRBV20-1 with TRBJ2-1; 13 nucleotides agree with TRBD2. V shed 6 bases, J shed 8 bases, and the junction held 4 bases outside the gene matches. The CDR3 extends over 13 amino acids. Germline CDR1 reads DFQATT; CDR2 reads SNEGSKA (reference sequence).

At least ten counts were recorded for this clonotype. J is TRBJ2-2 and V is TRBV7-2; 7 positions agree with TRBD1. J was trimmed by 0 bases and V by 1 base; bases with no gene match: 5. The CDR3 extends over 17 amino acids. Germline-derived CDR1 and CDR2 are SGHTA and FQGNSA. DNA of the CDR3: TGTGCCAGCAGCTTAGGGCGGACAGGATCGAACACCGGGGAGCTGTTTTTT. Residues: CASSLGRTGSNTGELFF.

This clonotype came up a few times. The chain employs TRBV19 and TRBJ1-6; D is perhaps TRBD1 (5 bases). This CDR3 is 13 amino acids long. From germline, CDR1 is LNHDA and CDR2 SQIVND (reference sequence). Between the trimmed V and J ends, which lost 10 bases and 6 bases, there was a span of 13 bases. Written as DNA, the CDR3 is TGTGCCACCGCAGGGTCCGGTAATTCACCCCTCCACTTT. This codes for CATAGSGNSPLHF.

This clonotype has a count of ten or more. The V and J genes are TRBV19 and TRBJ2-5; D perhaps matches TRBD1 (5 bases). Germline lookup yields CDR1 LNHDA and CDR2 SQIVND (reference sequence). V was shortened by 3 bases and J by 5 bases, with 13 bases between the two germline ends. This CDR3 spans 14 amino acids. CDR3 sequence: CASSIHRRTETQYF. The CDR3 bases are TGTGCCAGTAGTATCCACAGGCGGACGGAGACCCAGTACTTC.

This clonotype has more than one count but fewer than ten. This chain connects TRBV15 to TRBJ2-1; TRBD1 might be the D (5 bases). Deletions cut 1 base from V and 7 bases from J, with 11 bases between. CDR3 length equals 14 residues. The germline CDR1 and CDR2 sequences are LNHNV and YYDKDF (reference sequence). CDR3 in amino acids: CATSRGEQVNEQFF. CDR3 in DNA: TGTGCCACCAGCAGAGGGGAACAGGTAAATGAGCAGTTCTTC. Supplemented by reference TRBV15 and TRBJ2-1, the full variable domain reads DAMVIQNPRYQVTQFGKPVTLSCSQTLNHNVMYWYQQKSSQAPKLLFHYYDKDFNNEADTPDNFQSRRPNTSFCFLDIRSPGLGDTAMYLCATSRGEQVNEQFFGPGTRLTVL.

Many counts were recorded for this clonotype. The chain carries TRBV7-9 and TRBJ1-5, with TRBD1 as a possible D gene (6 bases). Deletions cut 6 bases from V and 5 bases from J, with 14 bases between. This CDR3 is 14 amino acids long. CDR1 is SEHNR, CDR2 FQNEAQ, per germline (reference sequence). Here the CDR3 reads CASSSGQLYQPQHF. The CDR3 nucleotides read TGTGCCAGCAGTTCCGGACAGCTTTATCAGCCCCAGCATTTT.

This clonotype was picked up many times. This chain links TRBV29-1 with TRBJ2-7; D possibly corresponds to TRBD2 (5 bases). Looked up from germline, CDR1 is SQVTM and CDR2 is ANQGSEA. The CDR3 extends over 14 amino acids. Trimming removed 4 bases at V and 4 bases at J, with 17 bases between. The CDR3: CSVAGEGFGYEQYF. The CDR3 DNA follows: TGCAGCGTTGCCGGGGAAGGATTTGGGTACGAGCAGTACTTC.

The J gene is TRBJ1-2, the V gene TRBV4-2; D is undetermined. The V end was cut by 0 bases, the J end by 8 bases, with 10 bases between. The CDR3 contains 13 residues. The germline V gene encodes CDR1 LGHNA and CDR2 YNFKEQ. The CDR3 sequence is CASSQEQVQGYTF. The CDR3 nucleotides read TGTGCCAGCAGCCAAGAGCAGGTCCAGGGCTACACCTTC.

This sequence joins TRBV4-2 and TRBJ1-4; a weak D match, TRBD1 (6 bases). The germline V gene has CDR1 LGHNA and CDR2 YNFKEQ. V was trimmed by 0 bases and J by 7 bases, leaving 15 bases between them. CDR3 length: 16 amino acids. The CDR3 here is CASSQERAGASEKLFF. The CDR3 DNA sequence: TGTGCCAGCAGCCAAGAAAGGGCAGGGGCGAGTGAAAAACTGTTTTTT.

There are many counts of this clonotype. The chain joins TRBV29-1 to TRBJ2-5, with D maybe TRBD2 (6 bases). Looked up from germline, CDR1 is SQVTM and CDR2 is ANQGSEA. The CDR3 is 14 amino acids. Trimming cost V 0 bases and J 5 bases, with 13 bases left between them. In DNA form, the CDR3 reads TGCAGCGTTGAAGATCCCGACAGCGGGGAGACCCAGTACTTC. It yields the protein CSVEDPDSGETQYF.

V gene TRBV30 combines with J gene TRBJ1-1; the D is unclear. With 2 bases removed from V and 0 bases from J, the gap between germline ends came to 16 bases. This CDR3 region has 16 residues. CDR1 and CDR2 (germline): GTSNPN, SVGIG (reference sequence). The CDR3, as DNA: TGTGCCTGGAGTAGGGTTGGGGTCAGACTGAACACTGAAGCTTTCTTT. Translated, it gives CAWSRVGVRLNTEAFF. The variable domain in full, completed from reference TRBV30 and TRBJ1-1, reads SQTIHQWPATLVQPVGSPLSLECTVEGTSNPNLYWYRQAAGRGLQLLFYSVGIGQISSEVPQNLSASRPQDRQFILSSKKLLLSDSGFYLCAWSRVGVRLNTEAFFGQGTRLTVV.

The chain is built from TRBV9 and TRBJ2-1; D may be TRBD2 (5 bases). With 3 bases removed from V and 3 bases from J, the gap between germline ends came to 10 bases. This CDR3 has 14 amino acids. Germline values: CDR1 SGDLS, CDR2 YYNGEE. CDR3 in amino acids: CASSAERRYNEQFF. In DNA, the CDR3 is TGTGCCAGCAGCGCGGAGCGGCGCTACAATGAGCAGTTCTTC. The full variable domain, with the rest looked up from reference TRBV9 and TRBJ2-1, is DSGVTQTPKHLITATGQRVTLRCSPRSGDLSVYWYQQSLDQGLQFLIQYYNGEERAKGNILERFSAQQFPDLHSELNLSSLELGDSALYFCASSAERRYNEQFFGPGTRLTVL.

The rearrangement joins TRBV21-1 to TRBJ2-1. TRBV21-1 is classified as a pseudogene. The CDR3 is 18 residues long. The CDR3 reads CASSKVRFSRSSYNEQFF. Here the CDR3 DNA reads TGTGCCAGCAGCAAAGTACGATTTAGCCGAAGCTCCTACAATGAGCAGTTCTTC.

This clonotype turned up a few times. The V gene is TRBV25-1, the J gene TRBJ2-5, with unresolved D. V was shortened by 0 bases and J by 4 bases, with 12 bases between the two germline ends. In germline, CDR1 is MGHDK, CDR2 SYGVNS. The CDR3 length is 15 residues. The CDR3, as DNA: TGTGCCAGCAGTGAATATATGGAGCGACCAGAGACCCAGTACTTC. Its protein product is CASSEYMERPETQYF.

This clonotype was detected ten times or more. V gene TRBV4-1 combines with J gene TRBJ2-5, with TRBD2 matching over 7 bases. V lost 4 bases, J lost 4 bases, and 6 bases stayed unmatched. Per the germline V gene, CDR1 is MGHRA and CDR2 is YSYEKL. There are 14 residues in the CDR3. The CDR3 region has the DNA TGCGCCAGCAGCCTGCGGGAGTCCAGAGAGACCCAGTACTTC. It yields the protein CASSLRESRETQYF.

This clonotype was detected a few times. The chain recombines TRBV7-2 with TRBJ2-3; D gene unclear. The V gene's germline CDR1 is SGHTA and CDR2 FQGNSA. Trimming left V 1 base short and J 8 bases short, with 19 bases between. The CDR3 consists of 16 residues. CDR3 amino acids: CASSLGSGLRSGTQYF. In DNA form, the CDR3 reads TGTGCCAGCAGCTTAGGGTCAGGTCTTCGATCCGGTACGCAGTATTTT.

A few counts support this clonotype. The gene calls are TRBV12-3 or TRBV12-4 and TRBJ1-5, with unresolved D. V lost 7 bases and J 2 bases, leaving 15 bases between the germline ends. This CDR3 spans 15 amino acids. As DNA, the CDR3 is TGTGCCAGCACAGAAACGGGTATAGGCAATCAGCCCCAGCATTTT. This gives the protein CASTETGIGNQPQHF.

This clonotype occurred a few times. The J gene is TRBJ2-3, the V gene TRBV20-1, with 11 positions matching TRBD2. CDR1 and CDR2 (germline): DFQATT, SNEGSKA (reference sequence). V shed 4 bases, J shed 0 bases, and the junction held 6 bases outside the gene matches. The CDR3 length is 16 residues. This chain's CDR3 is CSAIPGTSGSTDTQYF. For the CDR3, the DNA is TGCAGTGCTATACCCGGGACTAGCGGTAGCACAGATACGCAGTATTTT.

The chain recombines TRBV10-2 with TRBJ2-5, with D possibly TRBD2 on 6 matching bases. The CDR3 loop spans 14 amino acids. In germline, CDR1 is WSHSY, CDR2 SAAADI. The germline V and J ends were trimmed by 3 bases and 2 bases, with 10 bases remaining between them. The CDR3 DNA sequence: TGCGCCAGCAGTGAATGGGACTTTCAAGAGACCCAGTACTTC. Residues: CASSEWDFQETQYF.

This clonotype was counted ten times or more. CDR3 region: CASWGGTSPGNEQFF. The DNA of the CDR3 is TGTGCCAGCTGGGGCGGGACTAGCCCAGGGAATGAGCAGTTCTTC. The genes are TRBV6-2 or TRBV6-3 and TRBJ2-1; 9 positions agree with TRBD2. In germline, CDR1 is MNHEY, CDR2 SVGEGT. CDR3 length: 15 amino acids. V lost 8 bases to trimming and J lost 7 bases; unmatched junction nucleotides: 12.